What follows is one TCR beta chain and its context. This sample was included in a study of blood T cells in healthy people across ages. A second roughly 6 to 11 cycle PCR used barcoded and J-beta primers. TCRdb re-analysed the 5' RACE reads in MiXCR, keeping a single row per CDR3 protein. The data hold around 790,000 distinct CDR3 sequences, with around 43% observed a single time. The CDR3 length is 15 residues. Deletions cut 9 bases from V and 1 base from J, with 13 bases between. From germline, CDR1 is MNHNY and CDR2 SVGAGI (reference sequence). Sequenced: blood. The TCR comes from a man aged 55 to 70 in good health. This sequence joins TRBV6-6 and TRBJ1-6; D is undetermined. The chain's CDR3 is CASSGEWSYNSPLHF. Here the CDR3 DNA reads TGTGCCAGTTCCGGGGAATGGTCCTATAATTCACCCCTCCACTTT.